Shown below are 5 T cell receptor beta chains from a single sample sequenced in a study of T cell responses to AZD1222 COVID-19 vaccine. Clones were sequenced by immunoSEQ multiplex PCR, and TCRdb holds only the in-frame ones, with some missing. The data show 100,000 to 150,000 clones, 92% seen once. The sequences come from peripheral blood, collected 28 days after the second AZD1222 dose. The source of these receptors is an adult who received the AZD1222 COVID-19 vaccine.

The rearrangement links TRBV5-1 to TRBJ1-6, with D uncertain. The V gene's germline CDR1 is SGHRS and CDR2 YFSETQ. The CDR3 spans 13 residues. V was clipped by 4 bases and J by 10 bases, with 12 bases between them. The CDR3 sequence: CASSIGFRSPLHF. The DNA of the CDR3 is TGCGCCAGCAGCATTGGTTTTCGGTCACCCCTCCACTTT.

This rearrangement joins TRBV12-3 or TRBV12-4 to TRBJ1-1; tentative D call: TRBD1 (6 bases). This CDR3 is built from 13 residues. Trimming took 7 bases from V and 5 from J, leaving 14 bases between them. The CDR3, as DNA: TGTGCCAGCACGAGAACAGGGACAACTGAAGCTTTCTTT. Translating gives CASTRTGTTEAFF.

J is TRBJ1-1 and V is TRBV11-2, with D unresolved. Trimming left V 4 bases short and J 7 bases short, with 10 bases between. The CDR3 consists of 12 residues. CDR1 SGHAT and CDR2 FQNNGV come from the germline V gene. For the CDR3, the DNA is TGTGCCAGCAGCTGGAACAGATATGAAGCTTTCTTT. This codes for CASSWNRYEAFF.

The genes are TRBV29-1 and TRBJ2-1; D ambiguous. CDR1 and CDR2 from the germline V gene are SQVTM and ANQGSEA. V was trimmed by 3 bases and J by 8 bases, leaving 2 bases between them. CDR3 length: 9 residues. CDR3 region: CSVEDEQFF. In nucleotides, the CDR3 is TGCAGCGTTGAGGATGAGCAGTTCTTC.

V usage is TRBV19 and J usage is TRBJ2-7; D unresolved. Trimming stripped 1 base from V and 0 bases from J, with 13 bases between. The CDR3 runs to 16 residues. The germline CDR1 and CDR2 sequences are LNHDA and SQIVND (reference sequence). The CDR3 coding sequence is TGTGCCAGTAGTATAGTTCCGGGTCTTAGCTCCTACGAGCAGTACTTC. It specifies CASSIVPGLSSYEQYF.